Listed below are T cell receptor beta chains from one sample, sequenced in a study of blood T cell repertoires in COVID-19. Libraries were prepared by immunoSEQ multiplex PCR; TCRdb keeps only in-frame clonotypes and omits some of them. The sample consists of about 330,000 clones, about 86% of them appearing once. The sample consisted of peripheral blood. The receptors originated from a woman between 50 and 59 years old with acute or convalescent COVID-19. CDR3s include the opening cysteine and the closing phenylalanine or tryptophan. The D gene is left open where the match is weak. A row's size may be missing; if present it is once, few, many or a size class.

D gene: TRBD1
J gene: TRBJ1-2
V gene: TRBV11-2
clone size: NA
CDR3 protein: CASSGTGRTYGYTF
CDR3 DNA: TGTGCCAGCAGCGGGACAGGACGTACCTATGGCTACACCTTC

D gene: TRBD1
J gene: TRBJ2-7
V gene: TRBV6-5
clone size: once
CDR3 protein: CASRQGSQSYEQYF
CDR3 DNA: TGTGCCAGCAGACAGGGGAGTCAGAGCTACGAGCAGTACTTC

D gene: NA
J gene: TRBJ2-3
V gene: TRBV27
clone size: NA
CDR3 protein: CASSFGEGDTQYF
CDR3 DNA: TGTGCCAGCAGTTTCGGGGAAGGGGATACGCAGTATTTT

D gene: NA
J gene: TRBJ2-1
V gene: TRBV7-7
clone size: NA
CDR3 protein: CASSQDNGEQFF
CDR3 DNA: TGTGCCAGCAGCCAAGACAATGGTGAGCAGTTCTTC

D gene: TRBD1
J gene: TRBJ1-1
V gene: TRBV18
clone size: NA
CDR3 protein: CASSSSTGYTEAFF
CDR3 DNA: TGTGCCAGCTCATCGTCGACAGGGTACACTGAAGCTTTCTTT

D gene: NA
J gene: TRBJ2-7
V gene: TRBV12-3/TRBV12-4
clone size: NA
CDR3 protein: CASTLGPLYEQYF
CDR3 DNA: TGTGCCAGCACCTTGGGGCCTCTTTACGAGCAGTACTTC

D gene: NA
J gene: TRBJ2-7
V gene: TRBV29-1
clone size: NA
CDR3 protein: CSAATRTEHYEQYF
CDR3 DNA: TGCAGCGCCGCAACCAGGACTGAACACTACGAGCAGTACTTC

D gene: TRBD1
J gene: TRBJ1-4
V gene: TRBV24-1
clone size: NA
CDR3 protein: CATSAPGTGNEKLFF
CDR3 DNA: TGTGCCACCAGCGCACCCGGGACAGGGAATGAAAAACTGTTTTTT

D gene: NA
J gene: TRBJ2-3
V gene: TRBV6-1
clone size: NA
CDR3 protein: CASRNQISTDTQYF
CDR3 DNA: TGTGCCAGCAGGAACCAGATTAGCACAGATACGCAGTATTTT

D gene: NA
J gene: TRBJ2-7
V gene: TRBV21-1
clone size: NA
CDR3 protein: CASRPRDYYEQYF
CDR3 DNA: TGTGCCAGCAGACCCCGGGACTACTACGAGCAGTACTTC

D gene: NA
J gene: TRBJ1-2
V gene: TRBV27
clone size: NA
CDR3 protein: CASRGGKRGYTF
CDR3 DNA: TGTGCCAGCAGGGGGGGGAAGAGAGGCTACACCTTC

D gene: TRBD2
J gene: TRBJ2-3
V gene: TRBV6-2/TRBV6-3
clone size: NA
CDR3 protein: CASSHPGLAGSHPDTQYF
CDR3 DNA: TGTGCCAGCAGTCACCCGGGACTAGCGGGAAGCCATCCAGATACGCAGTATTTT

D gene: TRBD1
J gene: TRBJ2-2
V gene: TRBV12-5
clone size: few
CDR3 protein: CASGFGTATRDTGELFF
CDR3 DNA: TGTGCTAGTGGTTTCGGGACAGCGACGCGAGACACCGGGGAGCTGTTTTTT

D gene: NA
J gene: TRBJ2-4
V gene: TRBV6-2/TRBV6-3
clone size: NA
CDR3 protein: CASSTLGLLLAKNIQYF
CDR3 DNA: TGTGCCAGCAGTACCTTGGGACTCCTCTTGGCCAAAAACATTCAGTACTTC

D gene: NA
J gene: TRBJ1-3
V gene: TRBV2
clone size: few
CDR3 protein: CASTKDMLGNTIYF
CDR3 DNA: TGTGCCAGCACCAAGGACATGCTTGGAAACACCATATATTTT

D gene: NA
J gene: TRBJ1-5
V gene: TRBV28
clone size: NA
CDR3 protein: CASSTRPSADSYNQPQHF
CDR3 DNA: TGTGCCAGCAGTACCCGCCCGTCGGCAGACTCATACAATCAGCCCCAGCATTTT

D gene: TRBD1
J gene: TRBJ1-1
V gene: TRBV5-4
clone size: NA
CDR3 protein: CASSRQGAGTEAFF
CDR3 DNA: TGTGCCAGCAGCCGGCAGGGGGCTGGCACTGAAGCTTTCTTT

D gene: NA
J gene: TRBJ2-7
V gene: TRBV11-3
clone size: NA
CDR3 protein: CASSLGGGPTYEQYF
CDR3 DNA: TGTGCCAGCAGCTTAGGCGGAGGGCCTACCTACGAGCAGTACTTC

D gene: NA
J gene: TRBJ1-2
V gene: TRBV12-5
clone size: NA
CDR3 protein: CASGLRTAYGYTF
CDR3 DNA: TGTGCTAGTGGTTTGCGGACAGCCTATGGCTACACCTTC

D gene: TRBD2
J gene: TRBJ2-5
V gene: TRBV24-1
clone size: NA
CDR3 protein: CATSDSTSGRETQYF
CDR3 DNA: TGTGCCACCAGTGATTCGACTAGCGGGCGAGAGACCCAGTACTTC

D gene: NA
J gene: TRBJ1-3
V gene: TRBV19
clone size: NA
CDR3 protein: CASSIGEAVGNTIYF
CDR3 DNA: TGTGCCAGTAGTATAGGAGAAGCGGTTGGAAACACCATATATTTT

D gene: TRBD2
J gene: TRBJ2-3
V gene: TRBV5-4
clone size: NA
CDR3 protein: CASSSSSGGAGTDTQYF
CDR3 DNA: TGTGCCAGCAGCTCCAGTAGCGGGGGGGCCGGAACAGATACGCAGTATTTT

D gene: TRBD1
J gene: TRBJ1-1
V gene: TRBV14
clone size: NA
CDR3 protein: CASSQGLQGTEAFF
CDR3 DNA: TGTGCCAGCAGCCAAGGTCTACAGGGGACTGAAGCTTTCTTT

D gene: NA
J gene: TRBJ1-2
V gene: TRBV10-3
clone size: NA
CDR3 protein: CAISEATGALGYTF
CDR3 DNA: TGTGCCATCAGTGAGGCGACTGGGGCGCTCGGCTACACCTTC

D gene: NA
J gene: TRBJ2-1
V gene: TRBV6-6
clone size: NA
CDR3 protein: CASSRQAGAAYNEQFF
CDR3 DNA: TGTGCCAGCAGTCGACAGGCGGGAGCCGCCTACAATGAGCAGTTCTTC

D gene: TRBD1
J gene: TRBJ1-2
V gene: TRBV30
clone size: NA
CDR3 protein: CAWADRDPDGYTF
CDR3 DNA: TGTGCCTGGGCGGACAGGGATCCGGATGGCTACACCTTC

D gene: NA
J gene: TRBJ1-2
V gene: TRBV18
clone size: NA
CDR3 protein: CASSPRVGQNPYGYTF
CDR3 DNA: TGTGCCAGCTCACCAAGGGTAGGACAAAACCCCTATGGCTACACCTTC

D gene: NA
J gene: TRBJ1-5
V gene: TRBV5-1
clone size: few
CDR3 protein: CASSPQIRVATYSNQPQHF
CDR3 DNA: TGCGCCAGCAGCCCCCAAATTCGGGTAGCGACCTATAGCAATCAGCCCCAGCATTTT

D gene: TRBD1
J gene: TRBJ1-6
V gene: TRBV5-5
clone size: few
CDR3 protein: CASSWDRPGRHSPLHF
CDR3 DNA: TGTGCCAGCAGCTGGGACAGGCCGGGGCGACATTCACCCCTCCACTTT